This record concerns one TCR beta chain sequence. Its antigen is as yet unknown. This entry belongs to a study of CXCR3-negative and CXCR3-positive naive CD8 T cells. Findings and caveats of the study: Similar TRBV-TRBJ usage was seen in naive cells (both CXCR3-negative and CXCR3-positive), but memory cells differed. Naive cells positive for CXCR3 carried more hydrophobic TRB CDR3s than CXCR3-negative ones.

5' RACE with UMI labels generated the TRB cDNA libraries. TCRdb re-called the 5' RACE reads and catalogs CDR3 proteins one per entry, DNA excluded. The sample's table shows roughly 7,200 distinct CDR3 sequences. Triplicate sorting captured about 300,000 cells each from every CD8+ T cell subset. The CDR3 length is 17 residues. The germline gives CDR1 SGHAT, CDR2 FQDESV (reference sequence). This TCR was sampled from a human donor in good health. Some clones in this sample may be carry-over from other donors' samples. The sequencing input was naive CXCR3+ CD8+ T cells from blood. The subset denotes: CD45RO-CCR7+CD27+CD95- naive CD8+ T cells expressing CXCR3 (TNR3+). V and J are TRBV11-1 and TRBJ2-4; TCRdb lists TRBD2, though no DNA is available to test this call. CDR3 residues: CASSLGEREGAKNIQYF.